The clone carrying this TCR beta chain was counted a single time. The CDR3 length is 14 residues. The germline V and J ends were trimmed by 7 bases and 4 bases, with 17 bases remaining between them. Germline V gives CDR1 SGDLS, CDR2 YYNGEE. From RNA transcripts, TCR beta CDR3 regions were amplified. An initial round of RT-PCR targeting the TCR CDR3 relied on the HTBI primer set. TCRdb processed the multiplex PCR reads anew with MiXCR; each CDR3 protein has one entry. Here the sample spans approximately 600,000 distinct CDR3 sequences, 14% being singletons. This sample was included in a study of T cells in Graves' hyperthyroidism and ophthalmopathy.

The specimen sequenced was blood. The chain combines TRBV9 with TRBJ2-5, with D possibly TRBD2 on 7 matching bases. This TCR came from a woman under 30 with Graves' ophthalmopathy. The CDR3 reads CASGGGGPGETQYF. The CDR3 DNA sequence: TGTGCCAGCGGAGGGGGAGGGCCTGGAGAGACCCAGTACTTC.